Listed below are T cell receptor beta chains from one sample, sequenced in a study of blood T cell repertoires in COVID-19. Libraries were prepared by immunoSEQ multiplex PCR; TCRdb keeps only in-frame clonotypes and omits some of them. Altogether approximately 340,000 clones are present, roughly 92% being singletons, with the ten largest covering over 0.7%. Material for sequencing was PBMCs or T cells enriched from blood (not recorded which). These receptors were taken from a woman aged 40 to 50 who had been exposed to COVID-19. CDR3s include the opening cysteine and the closing phenylalanine or tryptophan. A D gene is named only where the DNA matches it firmly. Part of the rows lack a size; the others show once, few, many or a class for expanded clones.

TRBV7-3	TRBJ1-5	NA	TRBD1	TGTGCCAGCAGCGGACAGGAGCGACGGCCCCAGCATTTT	CASSGQERRPQHF
TRBV11-3	TRBJ1-1	NA	NA	TGTGCCAGCAGCCCGCGGTCGGGAAGCATGAACACTGAAGCTTTCTTT	CASSPRSGSMNTEAFF
TRBV2	TRBJ1-6	NA	TRBD1	TGTGCCAGCACCAAGGACAGGGTCGATTCACCCCTCCACTTT	CASTKDRVDSPLHF
TRBV2	TRBJ2-2	NA	TRBD2	TGTGCCAGCAGACTAGCGGGGGTGTTCGGCGGGGAGCTGTTTTTT	CASRLAGVFGGELFF
TRBV19	TRBJ1-5	NA	NA	TGTGCCTCCACCCGGGACATCGCATTTCAGCCCCAGCATTTT	CASTRDIAFQPQHF
TRBV5-6	TRBJ1-1	NA	TRBD1	TGTGCCAGCAGCCCCCTAGGACAGGGGGGGACTGAAGCTTTCTTT	CASSPLGQGGTEAFF
TRBV5-4	TRBJ2-5	NA	TRBD1	TGTGCCAGCAGCTCTCCGGGACAGTCGGCCCAGTACTTC	CASSSPGQSAQYF
TRBV7-9	TRBJ1-6	NA	NA	TGTGCCAGCAGCCCCCGGGGGGCCGGTAATTCACCCCTCCACTTT	CASSPRGAGNSPLHF
TRBV2	TRBJ1-2	once	NA	TGTGCCAGCAGCCAAGGACAAGGCTATGGCTACACCTTC	CASSQGQGYGYTF
TRBV18	TRBJ1-4	NA	TRBD1	TGTGCCAGCTCGTTGGACAGGGCTAATGAAAAACTGTTTTTT	CASSLDRANEKLFF
TRBV11-2	TRBJ2-7	NA	NA	TGTGCCAGCAGCGTCCTCGGGACATCCGGCGAGCAGTACTTC	CASSVLGTSGEQYF
TRBV5-8	TRBJ2-1	NA	TRBD2	TGTGCCAGCAGCTTGGTCGCGGGGGGGCACAATGAGCAGTTCTTC	CASSLVAGGHNEQFF
TRBV19	TRBJ2-3	NA	TRBD1	TGTGCCAGTAGTGCCCAAGACAGGGTGACAGATACGCAGTATTTT	CASSAQDRVTDTQYF
TRBV30	TRBJ1-2	NA	NA	TGTGCCTGGTCTCTCCCAGGGAACTATGGCTACACCTTC	CAWSLPGNYGYTF
TRBV15	TRBJ1-4	NA	TRBD1	TGTGCCACCAGCAGAGATTTAACAGGGGCGGGTAATGAAAAACTGTTTTTT	CATSRDLTGAGNEKLFF
TRBV7-9	TRBJ2-7	NA	NA	TGTGCCAGCAGCTTAGGCGGACACGACTACGAGCAGTACTTC	CASSLGGHDYEQYF
TRBV6-5	TRBJ1-5	NA	NA	TGTGCCAGCAGTTACTCCTCCAGGGGAGGCAATCAGCCCCAGCATTTT	CASSYSSRGGNQPQHF
TRBV30	TRBJ2-7	NA	TRBD1	TGTGCCTGGAGTGACGGACAGGGTGGCTACGAGCAGTACTTC	CAWSDGQGGYEQYF
TRBV5-1	TRBJ1-1	NA	TRBD1	TGCGCCAGCAGCTTGGCCATACTAGGACAGGGAACTGAAGCTTTCTTT	CASSLAILGQGTEAFF
TRBV5-1	TRBJ2-7	NA	TRBD2	TGCGCCAGCAGCTTGGGACTAGCGGGAGCGTACGAGCAGTACTTC	CASSLGLAGAYEQYF
TRBV5-1	TRBJ2-2	NA	NA	TGCGCCAGCAGTTCGGCCGGGGAGCTGTTTTTT	CASSSAGELFF
TRBV19	TRBJ1-1	NA	TRBD1	TGTGCCAGTAGTACGAGACAGGGGAACACTGAAGCTTTCTTT	CASSTRQGNTEAFF
TRBV5-6	TRBJ1-2	NA	NA	TGTGCCAGCAGCAACGGGAGGGTCTATGGCTACACCTTC	CASSNGRVYGYTF
TRBV19	TRBJ1-2	NA	TRBD1	TGTGCCAGTAGTAACCGGGACAGGGGGCCTGGCTACACCTTC	CASSNRDRGPGYTF
TRBV14	TRBJ2-5	NA	TRBD1	TGTGCCAGCAGCCAGACAGGGGGCATGGAGACCCAGTACTTC	CASSQTGGMETQYF
TRBV27	TRBJ1-4	NA	NA	TGTGCCAGCAGTCTATCACAGGGCCTGGCTGAAAAACTGTTTTTT	CASSLSQGLAEKLFF
TRBV2	TRBJ1-1	NA	NA	TGTGCCAGCAGTGAGGACATGGGGAACACTGAAGCTTTCTTT	CASSEDMGNTEAFF
TRBV2	TRBJ1-1	NA	NA	TGTGCCGAGGGGCAGGGGATAACTGAAGCTTTCTTT	CAEGQGITEAFF
TRBV7-9	TRBJ2-1	NA	TRBD1	TGTGCCAGCAGCTTAGCCCAGACAGGGAAGTACAATGAGCAGTTCTTC	CASSLAQTGKYNEQFF
TRBV5-1	TRBJ2-7	NA	NA	TGCGCCAGCAGCCCCGGGATGGGCTCCATCTACGAGCAGTACTTC	CASSPGMGSIYEQYF
TRBV25-1	TRBJ1-2	NA	NA	TGTGCCAGCAGGGGAACAGGATTCTATGGCTACACCTTC	CASRGTGFYGYTF
TRBV12-3/TRBV12-4	TRBJ2-1	NA	NA	TGTGCCAGCAGTTTGGGGGGTAATGAGCAGTTCTTC	CASSLGGNEQFF
TRBV11-2	TRBJ1-1	NA	NA	TGTGCCAGCAGCTTACGCCGCCGAGGTGAGACTGAAGCTTTCTTT	CASSLRRRGETEAFF
TRBV29-1	TRBJ1-1	NA	TRBD1	TGCAGCGCTTACTCTGGACAGGGCCTGAACACTGAAGCTTTCTTT	CSAYSGQGLNTEAFF
TRBV5-1	TRBJ2-7	NA	TRBD1	TGCGCCAGCAGCTTCACCGGGACAGGGAGCTCCTACGAGCAGTACTTC	CASSFTGTGSSYEQYF
TRBV24-1	TRBJ2-1	once	NA	TGTGCCTCTCAGGGGTCCTACAATGAGCAGTTCTTC	CASQGSYNEQFF
TRBV5-4	TRBJ2-7	NA	TRBD1	TGTGCCAGCAGCCGGGGACAGTCATACGAGCAGTACTTC	CASSRGQSYEQYF
TRBV4-3	TRBJ2-1	NA	NA	TGCGCCAGCAGCCAAAGAGGCGATGAGCAGTTCTTC	CASSQRGDEQFF
TRBV9	TRBJ1-2	NA	NA	TGTGCCAGCAGCGTAGTGTCGGGGAATGGCTACACCTTC	CASSVVSGNGYTF
TRBV19	TRBJ2-3	NA	NA	TGTGCCAGTAGTACCTATAGTGCGGATACGCAGTATTTT	CASSTYSADTQYF
TRBV5-4	TRBJ1-1	NA	NA	TGTGCCAGCAGCTTGTTTGGGGGGGCGAGGAGAACTGAAGCTTTCTTT	CASSLFGGARRTEAFF
TRBV15	TRBJ1-3	once	TRBD1	TGTGCCACCAGCAGGCGACAGGGAGACTCTGGAAACACCATATATTTT	CATSRRQGDSGNTIYF
TRBV7-2	TRBJ2-3	NA	TRBD1	TGTGCCAGCAGCTTCCTTTCGACAGGGGCCACAGATACGCAGTATTTT	CASSFLSTGATDTQYF
TRBV19	TRBJ2-7	NA	TRBD2	TGTGCCAGTAGTCGAGCGGGATGGAGCTACGAGCAGTACTTC	CASSRAGWSYEQYF
TRBV29-1	TRBJ2-3	NA	TRBD2	TGCAGCGTTCCCACCTTGGCGGGAGGGCCTTTGCTGCGAGATACGCAGTATTTT	CSVPTLAGGPLLRDTQYF
TRBV5-4	TRBJ1-1	NA	NA	TGTGCCAGCAGCACCCAACAGGGTTCAAGCACTGAAGCTTTCTTT	CASSTQQGSSTEAFF
TRBV5-1	TRBJ1-2	NA	NA	TGCGCCAGCAGCGGCGGGATTCCAGCTAACTATGGCTACACCTTC	CASSGGIPANYGYTF
TRBV2	TRBJ1-2	NA	NA	TGTGCCAGCAGTGAGGGCCTTAACTATGGCTACACCTTC	CASSEGLNYGYTF
TRBV7-8	TRBJ2-5	NA	TRBD1	TGTGCCAGCAGCTTGGACAGGCCCCAAGAGACCCAGTACTTC	CASSLDRPQETQYF